This T cell receptor beta chain was captured in a study of Ad26.COV2.S vaccination and SARS-CoV-2 variants (dated by TCRdb to the early 2020s). The study in broad terms: Donors in the vaccine arm were drawn from COV1001, a multicentre, randomized, double-blind, placebo-controlled phase I-IIa trial testing Ad26.COV2.S in healthy adults. The specificity and breadth of SARS-CoV-2-reactive T cell receptors after Ad26.COV2.S vaccination were assessed by TCRbeta repertoire sequencing. The TCR-sequenced set comprised approximately 30 samples: around 20 Ad26.COV2.S vaccine recipients, 5 placebo recipients and 8 SARS-CoV-2 convalescent individuals. Trial participants were randomized into five groups of five, in which low-dose or high-dose Ad26.COV2.S was given once or twice, or placebo was given on both occasions. Ad26.COV2.S was administered intramuscularly at 5 x 10^10 or 1 x 10^11 viral particles, either as a single shot or as two shots given 56 days apart. Blinding of investigators to trial group allocation was maintained during experiments and outcome assessment. What the research found in general, with its limitations: Ad26.COV2.S recipients had higher spike-specific TCR breadth than placebo recipients (P = 0.0014). Substantial breadth of spike-specific CD8+ and CD4+ T cell responses was reported after vaccination. The authors noted that total T cell responses may have been underestimated by the TCR breadth and depth analyses. Comparable non-spike TCR breadth was observed between vaccine and placebo recipients, consistent with only spike being contained in the vaccine. The study lacked the statistical power to compare responses across vaccine doses or regimens.

Deletion took 3 bases off V and 4 bases off J, with a span of 11 bases between the germline ends. The germline V gene provides CDR1 SGHTA and CDR2 FQGNSA. Its CDR3 holds 14 amino acids, cysteine through phenylalanine. Only the CDR3 DNA stays, 42 bases, in frame from base 1. The treatment or condition label, as the study defines it: over 15 received Ad26.COV2.S at low or high dose, single or two shots; 5 received placebo; per-sample allocation not given. For vaccine and placebo recipients, repertoires were sequenced using samples collected on day 63 after the first injection. In Cohort 1b, about two dozen adults aged 18-55 years were enrolled at a single site in Boston, USA, between 29 July and 7 August 2020. Ad26.COV2.S consisted of a replication-incompetent adenovirus type 26 vector by which a prefusion-stabilized SARS-CoV-2 spike protein from the original Wuhan strain was expressed. A word on this clone: This receptor's antigen is unknown. Qualities for individual bases were not recorded, and no much larger clone is one base off.

The immunoSEQ Assay was used to sequence TCRbeta CDR3 regions. After extraction, genomic DNA underwent amplification by bias-controlled multiplex PCR, followed by high-throughput sequencing. On the study's bioinformatics: To quantify the absolute abundance of every unique TCRbeta CDR3 region, sequences were collapsed and filtered. Usable DNA was measured by amplifying reference genes present in all nucleated cells, and TCRbeta template counts were normalized to that usable DNA to estimate T cell fraction. Repertoire TCRs were annotated as SARS-CoV-2-specific by exact matching of V gene, CDR3 amino acid sequence and J gene to a known reactive TCR set. The reference SARS-CoV-2 TCR set was derived from MIRA and filtered for enrichment in COVID-19-positive ImmuneCODE repertoires, a step that removed public or cross-reactive TCRs. Using the MIRA antigens, annotated TCRs were further analysed by specific ORF or by position within an ORF. Depth was the summed frequency of annotated unique rearrangements, while breadth was defined as annotated unique rearrangements over total unique productive rearrangements. Two-sided Wilcoxon rank-sum tests were applied when comparing TCR breadth between groups. As stored in TCRdb, this immuneACCESS dataset retains in-frame rearrangements with V and J assigned. A fraction of the clones does not appear; measured against another copy, unresolved V genes explain less than half of the discrepancy, and the remainder lacks a known reason. The V and J calls and clone size are taken from that table; D and trimming were inferred from the DNA. For this sample the table gives a few hundred thousand clones, of which almost 90% were detected only once. Around 5.5% of the sample comes from the top ten.

The source was peripheral blood, collected in a trial of Ad26.COV2.S vaccine versus placebo. The chain is encoded by TRBV7-2 joined to TRBJ2-3, with a tentative D gene TRBD1 over 6 matching bases. This clonotype was obtained from a person between 18 and 65 years old who received the Ad26.COV2.S COVID-19 vaccine or a placebo. The DNA sequence is given as TGTGCCAGCAGCTTTACTGGGGGCGCAGATACGCAGTATTTT. This is translated as CASSFTGGADTQYF.